The 10 T cell receptor beta chains given below trace back to one sample, sequenced in a study of shared clonotypes between healthy human individuals. Repertoires were generated with immunoSEQ multiplex PCR, while TCRdb's copy carries only in-frame clones and drops some. The sample holds about half a million clones; approximately 84% are singletons and the top ten take approximately 12%. Sequencing was carried out using PBMCs. These receptors were taken from a woman aged 40 to 49 in good health. Some clones in this sample may be carry-over from other donors' samples.

Worth noting for this clone: A far more abundant clone sits one base away, making this likely a read error. The same CDR3 is also encoded by other DNA sequences in this sample. The CDR3, as DNA: TGTGCCAGTAGCCAGGACAGGACGGGAATTCATCATGGCTACACCTTC. It yields the protein CASSQDRTGIHHGYTF. The V gene is TRBV7-8, the J gene TRBJ1-2; 7 bases are shared with TRBD1. Germline V gives CDR1 SGHVS, CDR2 FQNEAQ. V gave up 9 bases and J gave up 6 bases; unmatched junction bases: 19. The CDR3 has 16 residues.

In this sample, this clone turned up many times. Other nucleotide sequences from this sample produce the same CDR3. The CDR3 loop is CAISGPTSGRSEGRANVLTF. CDR3 DNA sequence: TGTGCCATCAGTGGCCCGACTAGCGGGAGGTCCGAGGGGCGGGCCAACGTCCTGACTTTC. The rearrangement uses TRBV10-3 and TRBJ2-6, with 13 positions matching TRBD2. The germline V gene encodes CDR1 ENHRY and CDR2 SYGVKD. CDR3 size: 20 residues. Trimming at V came to 4 bases and at J to 5 bases, leaving 14 bases not matched to a gene.

In the case of this clone: A far larger clone is a single base away, which makes a read error likely. Other DNA variants within this sample encode the same CDR3. The chain joins TRBV6-1 to TRBJ2-7; D may be TRBD1 (6 bases). The ends were cut back, 10 bases at V and 5 bases at J, with 21 bases in the middle. The CDR3 is made up of 14 amino acids. Germline CDR1 and CDR2: MNHNS and SASEGT. CDR3 sequence reads: CATRRGGDLDEQYF. The CDR3 DNA reads TGTGCCACTAGGCGAGGGGGAGACTTGGACGAGCAGTACTTC.

As to this clone: One base separates it from a far larger clone, so it is likely a read error. Other DNA sequences in the sample encode the same CDR3. V gene TRBV6-5 combines with J gene TRBJ2-2; D is ambiguous. CDR3 length: 15 residues. The germline V and J ends were trimmed by 0 bases and 2 bases, with 7 bases remaining between them. CDR1 MNHEY and CDR2 SVGAGI come from the germline V gene. The CDR3 region has the DNA TGTGCCAGCAGTTACTCGACGGTAAACACCGGGGAGCTGTTTTTT. Translation: CASSYSTVNTGELFF.

About this clone: A far larger clone is one base from this, pointing to a likely read error. The chain carries TRBV6-1 and TRBJ1-5, with D uncertain. The J call may be incorrect, as the DNA end agrees better with TRBJ2-3. This CDR3 has 13 amino acids. Germline lookup yields CDR1 MNHNS and CDR2 SASEGT. DNA for the CDR3: TGTGCCAGCAGTGAAGGAGTAAATCAGCCCCAGTATTTT. Amino acid sequence: CASSEGVNQPQYF.

As to this clone: This likely came from a read error, as a far larger clone is one base away. CDR3 coding DNA: TGTGCCAGCAGTTTCGGGGGCGCCAGCTATGGCTGCACCTTC. Amino acids: CASSFGGASYGCTF. The chain recombines TRBV27 with TRBJ1-2; D possibly corresponds to TRBD1 (6 bases). CDR3 length: 14 residues. Germline V gene data show CDR1 as MNHEY and CDR2 as SMNVEV (reference sequence).

This chain uses TRBV10-3 with TRBJ1-2; TRBD1 matches at 9 bases. The CDR3 loop spans 14 amino acids. CDR1 is ENHRY, CDR2 SYGVKD, per germline. The ends lost 4 bases at V and 10 bases at J; junction bases unmatched: 10. CDR3 region: CAISVGGQGPDYTF. The CDR3 DNA sequence: TGTGCCATCAGTGTAGGGGGACAGGGACCAGACTACACCTTC.

The V and J genes are TRBV7-2 and TRBJ2-7; D is possibly TRBD1 (5 bases). The CDR3 sequence is 13 residues long. The V end lost 5 bases, the J end lost 2 bases, and 10 bases lay between the germline ends. Germline CDR1 is SGHTA and CDR2 is FQGNSA. The CDR3 DNA sequence: TGTGCCAGCAGCCAAACAGGTACCTACGAGCAGTACTTC. The encoded protein is CASSQTGTYEQYF.

This rearrangement joins TRBV5-1 to TRBJ2-3; D is uncertain. The CDR3 spans 14 residues. Germline V gene sequence: CDR1 SGHRS, CDR2 YFSETQ. V was shortened by 4 bases and J by 0 bases, with 9 bases between the two germline ends. The CDR3 region has the DNA TGCGCCAGCAGCGCTTATACTAGCACAGATACGCAGTATTTT. Residues: CASSAYTSTDTQYF.

Points on this clone: A far larger clone is one base from this, pointing to a likely read error. Other DNA sequences within the sample encode an identical CDR3. The chain links TRBV15 to TRBJ1-5; D is unresolved. CDR1 is LNHNV and CDR2 is YYDKDF in the germline V gene (reference sequence). CDR3 length: 18 residues. The V gene lost 0 bases and the J gene lost 4 bases, with 19 bases spanning the gap. The CDR3 region is CATSRDPVGIQGNQPQHF. The CDR3 DNA reads as TGTGCCACCAGCAGAGACCCCGTTGGGATTCAAGGGAATCAGCCCCAGCATTTT.